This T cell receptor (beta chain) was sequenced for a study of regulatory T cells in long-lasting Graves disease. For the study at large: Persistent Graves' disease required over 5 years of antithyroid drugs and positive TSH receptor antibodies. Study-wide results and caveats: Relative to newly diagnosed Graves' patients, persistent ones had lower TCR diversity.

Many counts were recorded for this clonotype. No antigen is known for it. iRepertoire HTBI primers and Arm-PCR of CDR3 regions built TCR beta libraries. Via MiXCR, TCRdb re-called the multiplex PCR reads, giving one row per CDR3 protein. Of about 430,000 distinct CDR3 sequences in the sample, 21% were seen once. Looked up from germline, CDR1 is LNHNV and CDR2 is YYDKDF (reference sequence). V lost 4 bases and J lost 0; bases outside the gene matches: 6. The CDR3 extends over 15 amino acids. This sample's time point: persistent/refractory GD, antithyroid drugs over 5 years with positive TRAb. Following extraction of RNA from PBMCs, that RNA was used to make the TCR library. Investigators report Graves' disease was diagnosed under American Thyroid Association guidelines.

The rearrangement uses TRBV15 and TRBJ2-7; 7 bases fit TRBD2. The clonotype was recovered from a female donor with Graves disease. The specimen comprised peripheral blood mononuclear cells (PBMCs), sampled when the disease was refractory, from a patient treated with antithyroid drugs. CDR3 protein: CATSKLATSSYEQYF. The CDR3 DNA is TGTGCCACCAGCAAACTAGCGACGAGCTCCTACGAGCAGTACTTC.